The clone carrying this T cell receptor (beta chain) showed up just a few times. Its antigen is unknown. These data belong to a study of blood T cells in healthy people across ages. Study results and limitations: Relative to aged donors, long-lived donors carried more naive CD4+ cells and displayed higher diversity.

Trimming removed 11 bases from V and 0 bases from J, with 14 bases in between. CDR1 ENHRY and CDR2 SYGVKD come from the germline V gene. The CDR3 totals 13 residues. Caucasian individuals from Russia who were healthy and aged about 6 to 90 acted as donors. Samples each had at least 6 micrograms of total RNA extracted. A sample-barcoded 5' primer and a J-beta primer mix were used in a second PCR of about 7 to 11 cycles. A 12-random-nucleotide template-switch adaptor tagged each cDNA molecule. TCRdb re-derived calls from the 5' RACE reads in MiXCR, one entry per CDR3 protein. This sample has about 970,000 distinct CDR3 sequences, with approximately 50% found just once.

The chain employs TRBV10-3 and TRBJ2-7; the D gene is possibly TRBD1 (5 bases). Specimen: blood. This sequence was found in a woman aged 55 to 70 in good health. DNA of the CDR3: TGTGCCGCCGTACAGGACGACTCCTACGAGCAGTACTTC. Protein: CAAVQDDSYEQYF.